This T cell receptor beta chain was recorded in a study of response to subunit inactivated influenza vaccine. TCRdb passed the RT-PCR reads through MiXCR, listing each CDR3 protein once. The table records under 550,000 distinct CDR3 sequences, around 7.9% of them present only once. This clonotype showed up many times. Its antigen remains unidentified. Points from the study as a whole: The study's authors posited that every seasonal influenza vaccination enlists few new T cells.

Germline CDR1 reads SGDLS; CDR2 reads YYNGEE. The CDR3 has 15 amino acids. Trimming stripped 0 bases from V and 6 bases from J, with 15 bases between. Specimen: PBMCs from blood, collected about 24 months after vaccination. The genes are TRBV9 and TRBJ1-2; D remains ambiguous. The receptor comes from a man aged 45-69 years who received an inactivated influenza vaccine. The CDR3 region is CASSVGGAGSDGYTF. The CDR3, as DNA: TGTGCCAGCAGCGTAGGAGGTGCAGGTTCGGATGGCTACACCTTC.